Described below is a single TCR beta chain sequence and its context. This sample was included in a study of molecular identifiers for immune sequencing clone quantification. From germline, CDR1 is MNHEY and CDR2 SVGAGI. This CDR3 region has 14 residues. The V gene lost 6 bases and the J gene lost 0 bases, with 11 bases spanning the gap. Libraries of bulk TCR were made by previously described methods (with listed TCR primers). Via MiXCR, TCRdb re-called the PCR reads, giving one row per CDR3 protein. Altogether around 460,000 distinct CDR3 sequences are present, under 30% being singletons, with the ten largest covering around 0.76%. Sorted cell numbers of roughly 19,000 to 1,000,000, with 10%, 30% or 50% RNA, served as input for naive CD8 libraries.

Sequencing input: naive CD8+ T cells from blood, with Jurkat cell RNA spiked in. Subset reported: FACS-sorted CD8+CD4-CCR7+CD45RA+ naive T cells. The J gene is TRBJ1-1, the V gene TRBV6-5; no reliable D call. This clonotype was obtained from a human donor in good health. Some libraries in this study had Jurkat cell RNA spiked in. The CDR3: CASSDRTLNTEAFF. The CDR3 coding sequence is TGTGCCAGCAGCGACCGGACCCTGAACACTGAAGCTTTCTTT.